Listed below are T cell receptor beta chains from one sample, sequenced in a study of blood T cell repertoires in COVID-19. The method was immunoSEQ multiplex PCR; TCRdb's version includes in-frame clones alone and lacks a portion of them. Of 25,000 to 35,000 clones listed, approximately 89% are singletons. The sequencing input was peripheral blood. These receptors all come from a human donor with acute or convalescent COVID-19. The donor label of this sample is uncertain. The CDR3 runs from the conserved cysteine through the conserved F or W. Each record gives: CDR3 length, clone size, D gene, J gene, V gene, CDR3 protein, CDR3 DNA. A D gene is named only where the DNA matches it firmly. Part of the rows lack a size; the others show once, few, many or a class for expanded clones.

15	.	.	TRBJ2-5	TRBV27	CASSQLSTGRETQYF	TGTGCCAGCAGTCAACTCTCCACAGGGCGGGAGACCCAGTACTTC
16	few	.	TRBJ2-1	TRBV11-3	CASSLNRGEGIDEQFF	TGTGCCAGCAGCTTAAATAGGGGGGAGGGAATTGATGAGCAGTTCTTC
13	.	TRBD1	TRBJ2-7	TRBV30	CAWSVAGGYEQYF	TGTGCCTGGAGTGTAGCAGGGGGCTACGAGCAGTACTTC
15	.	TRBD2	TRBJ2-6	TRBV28	CASSFGGSGANVLTF	TGTGCCAGCAGTTTCGGGGGGTCTGGGGCCAACGTCCTGACTTTC
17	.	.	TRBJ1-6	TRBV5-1	CASSSHPGTLNNSPLHF	TGCGCCAGCAGCTCGCATCCTGGGACACTTAATAATTCACCCCTCCACTTT
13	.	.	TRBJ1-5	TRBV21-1	CARRQEINQPQHF	TGTGCCAGACGACAGGAGATAAATCAGCCCCAGCATTTT
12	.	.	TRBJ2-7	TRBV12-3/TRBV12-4	CASRQDSYEQYF	TGTGCCAGCAGACAGGACTCCTACGAGCAGTACTTC
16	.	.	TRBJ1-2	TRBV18	CASSPLQDPINYGYTF	TGTGCCAGCTCACCTTTACAGGACCCGATTAACTATGGCTACACCTTC
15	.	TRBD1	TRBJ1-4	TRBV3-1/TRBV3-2	CASSLGTGGGEKLFF	TGTGCCAGCAGCCTAGGGACAGGGGGCGGTGAAAAACTGTTTTTT
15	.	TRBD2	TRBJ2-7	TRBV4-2	CASSQTGGLGYEQYF	TGTGCCAGCAGCCAGACGGGGGGGCTAGGTTACGAGCAGTACTTC
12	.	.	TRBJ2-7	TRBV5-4	CASSLGAYEQYF	TGTGCCAGCAGCTTGGGAGCTTACGAGCAGTACTTC
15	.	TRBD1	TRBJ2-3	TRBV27	CASRDRGGGTDTQYF	TGTGCCAGTAGGGACCGAGGGGGCGGCACAGATACGCAGTATTTT
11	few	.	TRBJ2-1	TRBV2	CASSGDNEQFF	TGTGCCAGCTCGGGGGACAATGAGCAGTTCTTC
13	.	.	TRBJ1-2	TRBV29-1	CSVGQGNNYGYTF	TGCAGCGTTGGCCAGGGAAATAACTATGGCTACACCTTC
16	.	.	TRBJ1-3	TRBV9	CASSVEGRGSRDTIYF	TGTGCCAGCAGCGTAGAAGGCAGGGGAAGCAGAGACACCATATATTTT
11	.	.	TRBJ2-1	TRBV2	CASQFYNEQFF	TGTGCCAGCCAGTTCTACAATGAGCAGTTCTTC
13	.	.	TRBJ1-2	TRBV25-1	CASTPAGNYGYTF	TGTGCCAGCACCCCTGCAGGGAACTATGGCTACACCTTC
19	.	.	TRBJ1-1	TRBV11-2	CASSLDFATTWTANTEAFF	TGTGCCAGCAGCTTAGACTTTGCGACTACTTGGACAGCCAACACTGAAGCTTTCTTT
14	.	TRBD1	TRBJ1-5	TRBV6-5	CASSPGTGRQPQHF	TGTGCCAGCAGTCCCGGGACAGGGCGACAGCCCCAGCATTTT
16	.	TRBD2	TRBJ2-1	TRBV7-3	CASSPQIGAGDNEQFF	TGTGCCAGCAGCCCCCAGATCGGAGCGGGGGACAATGAGCAGTTCTTC
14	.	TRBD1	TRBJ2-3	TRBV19	CASTDRAGPDTQYF	TGTGCCAGTACCGACAGGGCCGGCCCAGATACGCAGTATTTT
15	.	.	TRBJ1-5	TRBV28	CASSRAGHSNQPQHF	TGTGCCAGCAGTCGCGCGGGGCATAGCAATCAGCCCCAGCATTTT
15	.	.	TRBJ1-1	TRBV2	CASRDTGHPNTEAFF	TGTGCCAGCAGAGACACGGGACATCCGAACACTGAAGCTTTCTTT
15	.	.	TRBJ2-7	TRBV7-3	CASSPDRNRNYEQYF	TGTGCCAGCAGCCCCGACAGGAATCGTAACTACGAGCAGTACTTC
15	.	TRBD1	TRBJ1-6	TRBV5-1	CASSLDGTGGAPLHF	TGCGCCAGCAGCTTGGATGGGACAGGTGGGGCACCCCTCCACTTT
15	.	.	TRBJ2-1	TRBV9	CASSVVSGSYNEQFF	TGTGCCAGCAGCGTAGTTAGCGGCTCCTACAATGAGCAGTTCTTC
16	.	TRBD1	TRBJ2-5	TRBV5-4	CAGSLAGTGAGETQYF	TGTGCCGGCAGCTTGGCCGGGACAGGGGCCGGGGAGACCCAGTACTTC
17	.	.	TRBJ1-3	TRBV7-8	CASSLVTGRVSGNTIYF	TGTGCCAGCAGCTTAGTAACAGGGAGGGTCTCTGGAAACACCATATATTTT
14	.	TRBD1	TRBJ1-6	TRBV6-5	CASSSRQGGSPLHF	TGTGCCAGCAGTTCCAGACAGGGAGGTTCACCCCTCCACTTT
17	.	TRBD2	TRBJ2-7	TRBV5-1	CASSWALLAGVDYEQYF	TGCGCCAGCAGCTGGGCCCTTCTAGCGGGGGTGGACTACGAGCAGTACTTC
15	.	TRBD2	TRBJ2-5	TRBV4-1	CASSPTGTTKETQYF	TGCGCCAGCAGCCCCACTGGGACTACCAAAGAGACCCAGTACTTC
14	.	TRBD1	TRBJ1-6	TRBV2	CASSVGQGLVSLHF	TGTGCCAGCAGTGTGGGACAGGGTCTCGTATCCCTCCACTTT
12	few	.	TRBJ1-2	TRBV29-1	CSVEGHPYGYTF	TGCAGCGTTGAAGGGCATCCCTATGGCTACACCTTC
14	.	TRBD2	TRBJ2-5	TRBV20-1	CSASSGGQRETQYF	TGCAGTGCTAGTAGCGGGGGGCAGAGGGAGACCCAGTACTTC
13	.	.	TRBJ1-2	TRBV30	CAWSVQAGYGYTF	TGTGCCTGGAGTGTACAGGCTGGCTATGGCTACACCTTC
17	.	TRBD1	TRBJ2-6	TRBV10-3	CAMGTGGAVAGANVLTF	TGTGCCATGGGGACAGGGGGCGCAGTTGCTGGGGCCAACGTCCTGACTTTC
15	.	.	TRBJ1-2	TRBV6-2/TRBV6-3	CASSYRTDSYYGYTF	TGTGCCAGCAGTTACCGAACGGACAGCTACTATGGCTACACCTTC
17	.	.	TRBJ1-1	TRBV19	CATQRDKPTRLNTEAFF	TGTGCCACCCAACGGGACAAGCCCACCCGGTTGAACACTGAAGCTTTCTTT
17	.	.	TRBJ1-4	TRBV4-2	CASSQNPQSATNEKLFF	TGTGCCAGCAGCCAGAACCCTCAGTCTGCAACTAATGAAAAACTGTTTTTT
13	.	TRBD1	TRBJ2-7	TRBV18	CASSRDRGYEQYF	TGTGCCAGCTCAAGGGACAGGGGTTACGAGCAGTACTTC
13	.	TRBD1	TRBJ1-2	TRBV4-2	CASSPHDREGYTF	TGTGCCAGCAGCCCCCATGACAGGGAGGGCTACACCTTC
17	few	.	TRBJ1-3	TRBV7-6	CASSLAGTPSSGNTIYF	TGTGCCAGCAGCTTAGCCGGGACACCAAGCTCTGGAAACACCATATATTTT
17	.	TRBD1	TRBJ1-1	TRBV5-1	CASSPQGQGLVNTEAFF	TGCGCCAGCAGCCCCCAAGGACAGGGATTGGTGAACACTGAAGCTTTCTTT
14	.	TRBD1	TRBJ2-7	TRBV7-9	CASSFRDRAFEQYF	TGTGCCAGCAGCTTCCGGGACAGGGCCTTTGAGCAGTACTTC
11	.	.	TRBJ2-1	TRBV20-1	CSARPESKQFF	TGCAGTGCTAGGCCGGAGTCGAAGCAGTTCTTC
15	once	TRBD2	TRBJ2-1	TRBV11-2	CASSSGLAGVNEQFF	TGTGCCAGCAGCTCGGGACTAGCGGGGGTCAATGAGCAGTTCTTC
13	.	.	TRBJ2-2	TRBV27	CASSLMGHGELFF	TGTGCCAGCAGTTTAATGGGCCACGGGGAGCTGTTTTTT
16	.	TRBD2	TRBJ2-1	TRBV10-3	CAISESKTSGYNEQFF	TGTGCCATCAGTGAGTCCAAGACTAGCGGTTACAATGAGCAGTTCTTC
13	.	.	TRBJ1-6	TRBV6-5	CASRDMSNSPLHF	TGTGCCAGCAGGGACATGAGTAATTCACCCCTCCACTTT
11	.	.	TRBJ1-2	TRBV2	CASGQGYGYTF	TGTGCCAGCGGACAAGGCTATGGCTACACCTTC
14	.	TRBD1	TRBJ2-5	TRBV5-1	CASSPGTQGETQYF	TGCGCCAGCAGCCCCGGGACACAGGGGGAGACCCAGTACTTC
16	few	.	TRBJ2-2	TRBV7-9	CASSLPAGYNTGELFF	TGTGCCAGCAGCTTACCGGCGGGATACAACACCGGGGAGCTGTTTTTT